This TCR beta chain was identified during a study of blood T cell repertoires in COVID-19. Repertoires were generated with immunoSEQ multiplex PCR, while TCRdb's copy carries only in-frame clones and drops some. Of 220,000 or so clones in the sample, approximately 84% were seen once. In the case of this clone: The sample has other DNA sequences that encode this CDR3 too.

Germline CDR1 and CDR2: MDHEN and SYDVKM. V was pared by 6 bases and J by 3 bases, with 4 bases of the junction left unmatched. CDR3 length equals 15 residues. Specimen: peripheral blood. The source is a woman younger than 45 who had recovered from COVID-19. The V and J genes are TRBV28 and TRBJ2-3; TRBD2 matches at 12 bases. DNA for the CDR3: TGTGCCAGCAGCCCCGGGACTAGCGGGACAGATACGCAGTATTTT. Amino acids: CASSPGTSGTDTQYF.